This T cell receptor (beta chain) stems from a study of identical twins. Template switching supplied a universal primer site; unique molecular identifiers were carried on the cDNA. TCRdb called the 5' RACE reads again in MiXCR, with one record for every CDR3 protein. The table lists 500,000 to 650,000 distinct CDR3 sequences, less than 9% of them singletons. Whole-study results and caveats: Insertions were reduced in abundant cord blood beta clonotypes but not in memory repertoires. Invariant T cells like MAIT and iNKT could partly confound the zero-insertion analyses.

Trimming took 1 base from V and 1 from J, leaving 7 bases between them. Germline loops: CDR1 SGHTA, CDR2 FQGNSA. This CDR3 contains 14 residues. This clonotype appeared a few times. Its antigen remains unknown. Healthy Caucasians supplied all donations. The sample also formed part of further work on yellow fever vaccine responses in identical twins.

This clonotype originated in a woman under 30 in good health. The specimen sequenced was PBMCs. The chain couples TRBV7-2 to TRBJ2-5; D is undetermined. CDR3 in amino acids: CASSLEVFQETQYF. CDR3 bases: TGTGCCAGCAGCTTAGAAGTGTTCCAAGAGACCCAGTACTTC.